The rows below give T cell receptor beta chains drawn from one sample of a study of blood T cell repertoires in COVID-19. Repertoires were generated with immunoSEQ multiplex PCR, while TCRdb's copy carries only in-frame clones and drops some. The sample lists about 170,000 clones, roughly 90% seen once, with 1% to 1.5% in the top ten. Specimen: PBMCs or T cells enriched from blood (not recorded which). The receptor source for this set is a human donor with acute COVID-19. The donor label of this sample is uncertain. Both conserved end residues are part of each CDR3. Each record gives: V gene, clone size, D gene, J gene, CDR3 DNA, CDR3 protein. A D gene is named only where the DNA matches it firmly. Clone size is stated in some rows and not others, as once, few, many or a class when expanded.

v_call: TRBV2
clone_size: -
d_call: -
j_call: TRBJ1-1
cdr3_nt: TGTGCCAGCAACCTAGACAGCAACACTGAAGCTTTCTTT
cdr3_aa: CASNLDSNTEAFF

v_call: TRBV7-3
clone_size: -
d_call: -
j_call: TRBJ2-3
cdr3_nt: TGTGCCAGCAGCTTAACCGGGGGAGATACGCAGTATTTT
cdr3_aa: CASSLTGGDTQYF

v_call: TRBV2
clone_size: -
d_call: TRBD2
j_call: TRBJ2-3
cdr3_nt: TGTGCCAGCAGTCCCGGACTAGCAGATACGCAGTATTTT
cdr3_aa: CASSPGLADTQYF

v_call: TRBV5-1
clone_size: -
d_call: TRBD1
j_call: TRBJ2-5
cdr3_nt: TGCGCCAGCAGCCAACGGACAGGTGGGGAGACCCAGTACTTC
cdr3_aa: CASSQRTGGETQYF

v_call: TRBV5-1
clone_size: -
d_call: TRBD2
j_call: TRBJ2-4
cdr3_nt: TGCGCCAGCAGCTTGGTTAGCGGGGGGGCTATAGCCAAAAACATTCAGTACTTC
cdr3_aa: CASSLVSGGAIAKNIQYF

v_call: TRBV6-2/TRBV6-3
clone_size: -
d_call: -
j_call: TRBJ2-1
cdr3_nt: TGTGCCAGCAGTCGGGGGAGCGATGGCAATGAGCAGTTCTTC
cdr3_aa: CASSRGSDGNEQFF

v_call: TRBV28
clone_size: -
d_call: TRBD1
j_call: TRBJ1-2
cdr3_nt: TGTGCCAGCAGTTTTAGCCAGGGGGTGCGTTGGGATGGCTACACCTTC
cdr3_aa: CASSFSQGVRWDGYTF

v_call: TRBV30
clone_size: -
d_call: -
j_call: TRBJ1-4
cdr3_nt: TGTGCCTGGAGTCCTCAAGGACTGCCCAATGAAAAACTGTTTTTT
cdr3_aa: CAWSPQGLPNEKLFF

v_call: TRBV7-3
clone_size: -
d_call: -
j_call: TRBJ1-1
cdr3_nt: TGTGCCAGCAGCTTAGCGGCTGGCACTGAAGCTTTCTTT
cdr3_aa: CASSLAAGTEAFF

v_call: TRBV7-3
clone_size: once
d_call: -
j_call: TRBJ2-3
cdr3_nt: TGTGCCAGCAGCTTAACAAGACAAAGCACAGATACGCAGTATTTT
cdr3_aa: CASSLTRQSTDTQYF

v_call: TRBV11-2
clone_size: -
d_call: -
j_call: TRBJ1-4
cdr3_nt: TGTGCCAGCAGCCTTCCCTTTATGGGCTCAACTAATGAAAAACTGTTTTTT
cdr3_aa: CASSLPFMGSTNEKLFF

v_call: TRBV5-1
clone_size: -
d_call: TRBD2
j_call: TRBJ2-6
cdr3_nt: TGCGCCAGCAGCCCGAGACTAGCGGGGGGGCGGTCCTCCTCTGGGGCCAACGTCCTGACTTTC
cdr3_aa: CASSPRLAGGRSSSGANVLTF

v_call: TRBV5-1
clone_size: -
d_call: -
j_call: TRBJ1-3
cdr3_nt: TGCGCCAGCAGCCTCGGAATGGACAGCTTCTCTGGAAACACCATATATTTT
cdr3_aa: CASSLGMDSFSGNTIYF

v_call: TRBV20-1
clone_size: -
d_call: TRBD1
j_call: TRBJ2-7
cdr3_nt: TGCAGTGCTAGTGGGAATCTGAATACAGGGGGATCCTACGAGCAGTACTTC
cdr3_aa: CSASGNLNTGGSYEQYF

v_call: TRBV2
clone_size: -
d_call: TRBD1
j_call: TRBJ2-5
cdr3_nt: TGTGCCAGCAGGGTTAGACAGGGGGCAAGAGAGACCCAGTACTTC
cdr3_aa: CASRVRQGARETQYF

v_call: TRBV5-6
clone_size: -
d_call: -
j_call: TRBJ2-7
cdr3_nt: TGTGCCAGCAGCTTGGGAGGGTACGAGCAGTACTTC
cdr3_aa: CASSLGGYEQYF

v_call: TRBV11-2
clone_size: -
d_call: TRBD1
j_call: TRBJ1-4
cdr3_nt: TGTGCCAGCAGACGGACAGGGGACGAAAAACTGTTTTTT
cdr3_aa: CASRRTGDEKLFF

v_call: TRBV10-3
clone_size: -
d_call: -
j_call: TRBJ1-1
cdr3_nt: TGTGCCATCATGGGTACTACCGGTAATGAAGCTTTCTTT
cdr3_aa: CAIMGTTGNEAFF

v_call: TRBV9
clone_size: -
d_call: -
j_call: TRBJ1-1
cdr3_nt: TGTGCCAGCAGCGTAGTACAGGAGGTAGCGGGCACTGAAGCTTTCTTT
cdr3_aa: CASSVVQEVAGTEAFF

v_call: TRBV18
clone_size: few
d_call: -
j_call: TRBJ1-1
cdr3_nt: TGTGCCAGCTCAAAACCGGACACTGGGACTGAAGCTTTCTTT
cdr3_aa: CASSKPDTGTEAFF

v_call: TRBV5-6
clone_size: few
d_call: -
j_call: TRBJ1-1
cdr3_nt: TGTGCCAGCAGCTGGGGCCTGGGCGAAGCTTTCTTT
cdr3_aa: CASSWGLGEAFF

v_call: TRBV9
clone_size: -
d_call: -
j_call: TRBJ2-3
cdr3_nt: TGTGCCAGCAGCGTAGGAGTGGGCACAGATACGCAGTATTTT
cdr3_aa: CASSVGVGTDTQYF

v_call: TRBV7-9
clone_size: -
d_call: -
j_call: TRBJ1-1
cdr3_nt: TGTGCCAGCAGCTTAGCGGAAGGGGTTGGGACTGAAGCTTTCTTT
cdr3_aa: CASSLAEGVGTEAFF

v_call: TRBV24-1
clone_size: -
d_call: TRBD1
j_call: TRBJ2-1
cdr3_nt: TGTGCCACCAGTTGGGCCCGGGGACAGGGTATGAATGAGCAGTTCTTC
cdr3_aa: CATSWARGQGMNEQFF

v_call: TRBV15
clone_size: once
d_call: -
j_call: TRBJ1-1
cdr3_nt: TGTGCCACCAGCTCTGACACAGGGCTTGAAGCTTTCTTT
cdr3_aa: CATSSDTGLEAFF

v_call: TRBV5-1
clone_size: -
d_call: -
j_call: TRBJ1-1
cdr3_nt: TGCGCCAGCAGCTACAGGGTTAACACTGAAGCTTTCTTT
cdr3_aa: CASSYRVNTEAFF

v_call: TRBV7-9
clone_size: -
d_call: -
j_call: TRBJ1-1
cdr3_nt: TGTGCCAGCAGCTTTATACAGGGATATGAAGCTTTCTTT
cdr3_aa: CASSFIQGYEAFF

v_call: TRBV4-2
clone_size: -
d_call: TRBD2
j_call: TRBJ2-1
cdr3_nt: TGTGCCAGCAGCCATTTTCTTCGACTAGCGGGGGGTTACAATGAGCAGTTCTTC
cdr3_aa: CASSHFLRLAGGYNEQFF

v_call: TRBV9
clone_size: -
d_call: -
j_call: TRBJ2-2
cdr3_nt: TGTGCCAGCAGCCTATCGACTGGCAACACCGGGGAGCTGTTTTTT
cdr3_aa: CASSLSTGNTGELFF

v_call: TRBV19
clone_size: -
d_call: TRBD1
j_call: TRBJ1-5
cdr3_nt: TGTGCCACTGACAGGGGAAGCAATCAGCCCCAGCATTTT
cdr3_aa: CATDRGSNQPQHF

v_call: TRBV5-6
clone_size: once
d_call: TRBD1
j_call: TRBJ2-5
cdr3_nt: TGTGCCAGCAGCTTGTATCAGGGACAGGGGAAAGAGACCCAGTACTTC
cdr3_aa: CASSLYQGQGKETQYF

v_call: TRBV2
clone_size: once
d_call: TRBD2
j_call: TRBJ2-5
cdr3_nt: TGTGCCAGCAGAAGCGGGGCCTTCCAAGAGACCCAGTACTTC
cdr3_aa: CASRSGAFQETQYF

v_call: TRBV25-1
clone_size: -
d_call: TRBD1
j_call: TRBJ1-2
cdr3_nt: TGTGCCAGCAGTGGGAGGGACAGCCATGGCTACACCTTC
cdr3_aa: CASSGRDSHGYTF

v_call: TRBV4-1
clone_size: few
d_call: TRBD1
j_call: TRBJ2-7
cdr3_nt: TGCGCCAGCAGCCACTCGTACAGGGGGACCTACGAGCAGTACTTC
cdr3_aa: CASSHSYRGTYEQYF

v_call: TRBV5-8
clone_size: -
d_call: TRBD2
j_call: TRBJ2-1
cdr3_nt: TGTGCCAGCAGCCCGGGGACTAGCGGGGGGGCCGATGAGCAGTTCTTC
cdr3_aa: CASSPGTSGGADEQFF

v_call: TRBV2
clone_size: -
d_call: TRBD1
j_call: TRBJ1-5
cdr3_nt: TGTGCCAGCAGTGAAGGGACAGGGATACAGCCCCAGCATTTT
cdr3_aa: CASSEGTGIQPQHF

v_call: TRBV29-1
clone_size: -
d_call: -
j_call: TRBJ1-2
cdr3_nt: TGCAGCGGGGCTAATAGCGACTATGGCTACACCTTC
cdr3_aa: CSGANSDYGYTF

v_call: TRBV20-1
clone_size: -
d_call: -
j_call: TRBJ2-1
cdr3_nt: TGCAGTGCTAGTGAACAATCATCCTCCTACAATGAGCAGTTCTTC
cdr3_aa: CSASEQSSSYNEQFF

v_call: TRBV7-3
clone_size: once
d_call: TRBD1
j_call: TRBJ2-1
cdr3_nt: TGTGCCAGCAGCTTAGCGACAGGGTGGGCTTTTAATGAGCAGTTCTTC
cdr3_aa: CASSLATGWAFNEQFF

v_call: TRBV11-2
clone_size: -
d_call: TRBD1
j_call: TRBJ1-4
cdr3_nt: TGTGCCAGCAGCTTAGTGGGACAGACTAATGAAAAACTGTTTTTT
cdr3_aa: CASSLVGQTNEKLFF

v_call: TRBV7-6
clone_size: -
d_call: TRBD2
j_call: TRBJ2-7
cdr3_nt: TGTGCCAGCAGCCAGGAAATGGCTCCGGGGGGCTACGAGCAGTACTTC
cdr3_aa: CASSQEMAPGGYEQYF